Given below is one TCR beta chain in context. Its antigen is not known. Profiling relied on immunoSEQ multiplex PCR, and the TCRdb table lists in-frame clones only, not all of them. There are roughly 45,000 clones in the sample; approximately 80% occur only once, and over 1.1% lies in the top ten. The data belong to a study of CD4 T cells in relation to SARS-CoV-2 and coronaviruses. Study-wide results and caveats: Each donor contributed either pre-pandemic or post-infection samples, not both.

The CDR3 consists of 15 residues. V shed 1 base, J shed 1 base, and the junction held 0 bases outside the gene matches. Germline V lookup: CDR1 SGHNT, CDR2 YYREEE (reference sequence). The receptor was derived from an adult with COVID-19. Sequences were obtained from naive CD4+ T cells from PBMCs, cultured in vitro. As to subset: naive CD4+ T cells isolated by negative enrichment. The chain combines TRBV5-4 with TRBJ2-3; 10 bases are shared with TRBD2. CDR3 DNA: TGTGCCAGCAGCTTGCTAGCGGGGGGCACAGATACGCAGTATTTT. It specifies CASSLLAGGTDTQYF.